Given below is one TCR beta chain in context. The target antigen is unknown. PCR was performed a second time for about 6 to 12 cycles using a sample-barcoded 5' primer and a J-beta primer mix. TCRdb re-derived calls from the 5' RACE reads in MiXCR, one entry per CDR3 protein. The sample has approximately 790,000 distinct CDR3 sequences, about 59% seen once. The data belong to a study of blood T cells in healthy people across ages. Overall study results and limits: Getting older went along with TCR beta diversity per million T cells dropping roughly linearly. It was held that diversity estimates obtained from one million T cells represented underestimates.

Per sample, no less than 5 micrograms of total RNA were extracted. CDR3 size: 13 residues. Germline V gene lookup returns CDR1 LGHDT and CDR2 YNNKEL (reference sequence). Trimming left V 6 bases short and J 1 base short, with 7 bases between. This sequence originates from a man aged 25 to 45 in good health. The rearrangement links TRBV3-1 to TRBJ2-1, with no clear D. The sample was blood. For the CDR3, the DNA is TGTGCCAGCAGGGTCGGGTCCTACAATGAGCAGTTCTTC. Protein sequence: CASRVGSYNEQFF.